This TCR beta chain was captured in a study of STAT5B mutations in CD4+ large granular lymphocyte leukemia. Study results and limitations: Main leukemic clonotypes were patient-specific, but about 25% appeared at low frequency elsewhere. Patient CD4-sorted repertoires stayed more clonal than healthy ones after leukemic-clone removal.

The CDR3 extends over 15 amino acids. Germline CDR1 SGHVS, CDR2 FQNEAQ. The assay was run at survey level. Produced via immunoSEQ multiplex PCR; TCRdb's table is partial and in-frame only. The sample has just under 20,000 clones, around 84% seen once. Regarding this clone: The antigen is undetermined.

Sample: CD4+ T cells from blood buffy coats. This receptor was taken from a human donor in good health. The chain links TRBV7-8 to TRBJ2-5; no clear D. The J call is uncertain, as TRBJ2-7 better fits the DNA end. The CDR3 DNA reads TGTGCCAGCAGCGCACGCGACGGATACACCTACGAGCAGTACTTC. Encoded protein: CASSARDGYTYEQYF.